This T cell receptor (beta chain) was identified during a study of shared clonotypes between healthy human individuals. Study results and limitations: Estimated richness was generally greater in naive than memory subsets.

Note on this clone: Its cognate antigen is unknown. Other DNA sequences from this sample encode an identical CDR3 as well.

Naive CD8 isolation took CD45RO-negative cells positively selected for CCR7 and excluded terminally differentiated effector memory CD45RA+ cells. The germline CDR1 and CDR2 sequences are MGHRA and YSYEKL. CDR3 size: 14 residues. Trimming took 1 base from V and 2 from J; bases not matched to a gene: 0. The authors ran the assay at deep level. The protocol was immunoSEQ multiplex PCR, while the TCRdb copy is restricted to in-frame clones and leaves out a portion. Among about 2 million clones, approximately 94% were seen once, and the ten largest hold roughly 1%. The sample taken for sequencing was naive CD8+ T cells sorted from blood. The clonotype comes from a man aged 18 to 30 in good health. V and J are TRBV4-1 and TRBJ2-5; 8 positions match TRBD1. CDR3: CASSQGTGQETQYF. CDR3 sequence (DNA): TGCGCCAGCAGCCAAGGGACAGGGCAAGAGACCCAGTACTTC.